This TCR beta chain was found in a study of cytomegalovirus exposure and HLA in healthy donors. Regarding the study as a whole: Cytomegalovirus association was assigned to more than 150 TCR beta chains. Donors were assumed by presence/absence analyses to have roughly uniform sequencing depth. Among CMV-associated TCR beta chains, most appeared HLA-restricted in a later analysis.

The PCR used 60 Vbeta and 13 Jbeta primers. The protocol was immunoSEQ multiplex PCR, while the TCRdb copy is restricted to in-frame clones and leaves out a portion. The sample has roughly 110,000 clones, nearly 75% seen once; the top ten hold around 4.8%. Turning to this clone: The antigen is unknown.

Sequencing used PBMCs. This TCR derives from a man aged 25 to 45 in good health and CMV-seropositive.

CDR3 sequence (DNA): TGTGCCAGCAGCGTACTCCTAGGAGATACGCAGTATTTT. Encoded protein: CASSVLLGDTQYF. The chain is built from TRBV9 and TRBJ2-3, with D uncertain. This CDR3 comprises 13 residues. The V end was cut by 1 base, the J end by 5 bases, with 8 bases between. CDR1 is SGDLS and CDR2 is YYNGEE in the germline V gene.